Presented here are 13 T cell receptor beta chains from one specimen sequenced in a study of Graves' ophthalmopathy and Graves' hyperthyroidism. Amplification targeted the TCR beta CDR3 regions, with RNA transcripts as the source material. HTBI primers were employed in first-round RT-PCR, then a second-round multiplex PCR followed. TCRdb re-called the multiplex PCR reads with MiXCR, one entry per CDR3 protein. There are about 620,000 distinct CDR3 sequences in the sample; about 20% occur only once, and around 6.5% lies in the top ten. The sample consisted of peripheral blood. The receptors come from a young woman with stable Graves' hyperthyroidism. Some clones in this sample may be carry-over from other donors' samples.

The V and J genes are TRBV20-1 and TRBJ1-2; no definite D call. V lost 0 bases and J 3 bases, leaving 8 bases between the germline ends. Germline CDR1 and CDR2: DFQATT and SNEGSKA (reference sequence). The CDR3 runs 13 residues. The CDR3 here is CSARDGGDYGYTF. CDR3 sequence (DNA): TGCAGTGCTAGAGATGGCGGGGACTATGGCTACACCTTC.

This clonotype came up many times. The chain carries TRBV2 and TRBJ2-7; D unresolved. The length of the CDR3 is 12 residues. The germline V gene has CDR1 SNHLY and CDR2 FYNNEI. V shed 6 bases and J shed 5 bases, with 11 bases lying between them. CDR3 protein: CASRNYFDEQYF. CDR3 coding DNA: TGTGCCAGCAGGAACTATTTCGACGAGCAGTACTTC.

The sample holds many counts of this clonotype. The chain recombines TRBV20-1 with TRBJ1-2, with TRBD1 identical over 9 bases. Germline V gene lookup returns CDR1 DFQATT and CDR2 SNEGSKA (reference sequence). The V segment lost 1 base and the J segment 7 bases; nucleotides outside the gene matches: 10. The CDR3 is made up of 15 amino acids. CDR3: CSARVPGQGIFGYTF. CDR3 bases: TGCAGTGCTAGAGTGCCGGGACAGGGCATTTTTGGCTACACCTTC.

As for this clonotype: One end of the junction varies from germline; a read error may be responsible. The CDR3 protein is CASSLWLAGGRHQESQYF. In nucleotides, the CDR3 is TGTGCCAGCAGCTTATGGCTAGCGGGGGGGCGTCATCAAGAGTCCCAGTACTTC. The V call is TRBV11-1, the J call TRBJ2-5; 12 nucleotides line up with TRBD2. Germline V gene sequence: CDR1 SGHAT, CDR2 FQDESV (reference sequence). The CDR3 totals 18 residues.

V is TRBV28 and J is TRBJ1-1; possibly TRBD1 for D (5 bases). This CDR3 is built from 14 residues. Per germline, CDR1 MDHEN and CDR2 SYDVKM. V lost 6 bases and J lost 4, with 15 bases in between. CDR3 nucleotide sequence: TGTGCCAGCAGCCTCGGACAATCGGCCACTGAAGCTTTCTTT. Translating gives CASSLGQSATEAFF.

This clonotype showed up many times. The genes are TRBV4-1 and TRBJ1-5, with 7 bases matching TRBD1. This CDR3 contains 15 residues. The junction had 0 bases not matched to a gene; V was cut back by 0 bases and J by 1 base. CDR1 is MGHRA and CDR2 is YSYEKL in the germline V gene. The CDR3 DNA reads TGCGCCAGCAGCCAAGAGGGACAGAGCAATCAGCCCCAGCATTTT. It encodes CASSQEGQSNQPQHF.

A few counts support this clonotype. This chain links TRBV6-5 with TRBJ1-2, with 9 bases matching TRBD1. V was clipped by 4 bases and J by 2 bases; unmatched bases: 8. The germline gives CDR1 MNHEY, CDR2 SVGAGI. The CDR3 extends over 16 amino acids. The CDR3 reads CASSFTRTGANYGYTF. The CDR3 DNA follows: TGTGCCAGCAGTTTCACCAGGACAGGGGCAAACTATGGCTACACCTTC.

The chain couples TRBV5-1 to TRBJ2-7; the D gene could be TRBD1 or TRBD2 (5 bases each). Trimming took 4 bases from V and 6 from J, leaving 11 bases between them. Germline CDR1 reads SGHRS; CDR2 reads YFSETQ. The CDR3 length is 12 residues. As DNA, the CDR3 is TGCGCCAGCAGCCCCCGGGACCCCGAGCAGTACTTC. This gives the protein CASSPRDPEQYF.

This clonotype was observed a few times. CDR3 region: CSAREPGVETQYF. The CDR3 DNA follows: TGCAGTGCTAGAGAACCAGGGGTGGAGACCCAGTACTTC. This sequence joins TRBV20-1 and TRBJ2-5; tentative D call: TRBD1 (6 bases). The V gene lost 0 bases and the J gene lost 5 bases, with 10 bases spanning the gap. CDR3 length equals 13 residues. From germline, CDR1 is DFQATT and CDR2 SNEGSKA (reference sequence).

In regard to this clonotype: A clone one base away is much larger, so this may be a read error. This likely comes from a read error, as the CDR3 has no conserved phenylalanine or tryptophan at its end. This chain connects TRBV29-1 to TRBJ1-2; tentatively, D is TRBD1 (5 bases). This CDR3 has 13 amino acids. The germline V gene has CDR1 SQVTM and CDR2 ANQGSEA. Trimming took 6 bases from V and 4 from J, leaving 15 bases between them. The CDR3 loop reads CSVMGGDSYGYTY. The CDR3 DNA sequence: TGCAGCGTCATGGGAGGGGACTCCTATGGCTACACCTAC.

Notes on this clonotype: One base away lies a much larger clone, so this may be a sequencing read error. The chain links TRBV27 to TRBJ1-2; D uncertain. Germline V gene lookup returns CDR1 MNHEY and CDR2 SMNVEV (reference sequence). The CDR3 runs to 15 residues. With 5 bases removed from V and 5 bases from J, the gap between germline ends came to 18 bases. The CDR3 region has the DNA TGTGCCAGCAGTCTACGCAATGACGACTTTTATGGCTACACCTTC. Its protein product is CASSLRNDDFYGYTF.

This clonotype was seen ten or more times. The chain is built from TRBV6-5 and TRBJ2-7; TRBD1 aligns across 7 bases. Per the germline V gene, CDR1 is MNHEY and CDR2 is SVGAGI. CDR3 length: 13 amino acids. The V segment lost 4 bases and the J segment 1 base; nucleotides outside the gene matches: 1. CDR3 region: CASSWGQSYEQYF. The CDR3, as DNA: TGTGCCAGCAGTTGGGGACAGTCCTACGAGCAGTACTTC.

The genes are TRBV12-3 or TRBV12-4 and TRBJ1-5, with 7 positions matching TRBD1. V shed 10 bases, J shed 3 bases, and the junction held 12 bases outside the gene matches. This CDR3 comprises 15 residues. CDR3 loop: CAIRRGQGINQPQHF. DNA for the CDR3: TGTGCCATCCGGAGGGGGCAGGGGATCAATCAGCCCCAGCATTTT.